The 25 T cell receptor beta chains below were found in one sample sequenced in a study of cytomegalovirus exposure and HLA in healthy donors (dated by TCRdb to about 2017). Libraries were constructed by the immunoSEQ multiplex PCR assay. For the multiplex PCR, a mixture combining 60 forward primers for TCR Vbeta segments and 13 reverse primers for TCR Jbeta segments was used. TCRdb mirrors the immuneACCESS table, restricted to in-frame sequences. Some clones are absent from its copies; in checked studies, under half trace to an unresolved V gene, and the reason for the others is unknown. This sample lists around 94,000 clones; approximately 78% were detected once. The ten top clones hold approximately 4.2% of the sample. Sequencing input: PBMCs. Source of these receptors: a woman between 40 and 50 years old in good health and CMV-seropositive.

V gene TRBV5-4 combines with J gene TRBJ1-2; D may be TRBD1 (6 bases). This CDR3 region has 13 residues. With 3 bases removed from V and 4 bases from J, the gap between germline ends came to 10 bases. CDR1 and CDR2 (germline): SGHNT, YYREEE (reference sequence). In DNA, the CDR3 is TGTGCCAGCAGCTCACAGGGTCCCTATGGCTACACCTTC. Residues: CASSSQGPYGYTF.

This chain uses TRBV27 with TRBJ2-5; TRBD2 aligns across 8 bases. Per germline, CDR1 MNHEY and CDR2 SMNVEV (reference sequence). V trimming: 10 bases; J trimming: 4 bases; junction bases outside the gene matches: 14. The CDR3 is 15 residues long. CDR3 protein: CATAEDPGGRETQYF. DNA of the CDR3: TGTGCCACCGCGGAGGATCCGGGGGGGCGAGAGACCCAGTACTTC.

This chain connects TRBV5-1 to TRBJ2-5; TRBD1 is a possible D gene (6 bases). The last part of the DNA fits TRBJ2-7 better; the J call may be wrong. Germline V gene lookup returns CDR1 SGHRS and CDR2 YFSETQ. The CDR3 is 14 residues long. The CDR3 region is CASSLGQVGYEQYF. CDR3 nucleotides: TGCGCCAGCAGCTTGGGACAGGTTGGCTACGAGCAGTACTTC.

The chain combines TRBV5-1 with TRBJ1-5, with 7 bases that match TRBD1. This CDR3 is built from 14 residues. The V gene's germline CDR1 is SGHRS and CDR2 YFSETQ. Germline trimming cut 5 bases from V and 4 bases from J; bases unmatched to any gene: 6. The CDR3 loop is CASSSGTANQPQHF. As DNA, the CDR3 is TGCGCCAGCAGTTCCGGGACAGCTAATCAGCCCCAGCATTTT.

The J gene is TRBJ2-7, the V gene TRBV11-3; D unclear. This CDR3 is 11 amino acids long. Germline V lookup: CDR1 SGHNT, CDR2 YENEEA. The V end was cut by 1 base, the J end by 6 bases, with 4 bases between. This CDR3 reads CASSLAGEQYF. CDR3 coding DNA: TGTGCCAGCAGCTTAGCAGGCGAGCAGTACTTC.

The chain carries TRBV18 and TRBJ2-1; 14 nucleotides agree with TRBD2. The germline V gene has CDR1 KGHSH and CDR2 LQKENI. The CDR3 covers 19 residues. J gave up 0 bases and V 5 bases, and 9 bases lay outside the gene matches. The CDR3 nucleotides read TGTGCCAGCTCAAGGGAGGGGACTAGCGGGAGCAACTCCTACAATGAGCAGTTCTTC. Amino acids: CASSREGTSGSNSYNEQFF.

V and J are TRBV10-2 and TRBJ2-2; tentatively, D is TRBD2 (5 bases). CDR3 length: 13 amino acids. Trimming removed 2 bases at V and 4 bases at J, with 5 bases between. Germline CDR1 and CDR2: WSHSY and SAAADI. CDR3: CASSEAGTGELFF. In DNA form, the CDR3 reads TGCGCCAGCAGTGAGGCGGGCACCGGGGAGCTGTTTTTT.

J is TRBJ2-7 and V is TRBV7-6; D not resolved. CDR1 and CDR2 (germline): SGHVS, FNYEAQ. Trimming removed 2 bases at V and 0 bases at J, with 11 bases between. The CDR3 is made up of 15 amino acids. CDR3 in DNA: TGTGCCAGCAGCTTATATCACGTGGCCTCCTACGAGCAGTACTTC. Its translation is CASSLYHVASYEQYF.

The rearrangement links TRBV18 to TRBJ1-2; TRBD1 might be the D (5 bases). Germline CDR1 reads KGHSH; CDR2 reads LQKENI. CDR3 length: 16 residues. V shed 2 bases and J shed 2 bases, with 15 bases lying between them. The CDR3 reads CASSPSVTRGNYGYTF. In DNA form, the CDR3 reads TGTGCCAGCTCACCAAGTGTAACCCGGGGGAACTATGGCTACACCTTC.

The chain couples TRBV30 to TRBJ2-1; D is undetermined. The germline gives CDR1 GTSNPN, CDR2 SVGIG (reference sequence). The length of the CDR3 is 9 residues. Trimming pared 5 bases from V and 12 bases from J, leaving 8 bases between. CDR3 bases: TGTGCCTGGGGAGTTCGGCAGTTCTTC. This codes for CAWGVRQFF.

V usage is TRBV13 and J usage is TRBJ1-2, with 7 bases that match TRBD1. The CDR3 is 15 residues long. Germline loops: CDR1 PRHDT, CDR2 FYEKMQ (reference sequence). With V trimmed by 0 bases and J by 3 bases, 4 bases remained unmatched. CDR3 protein: CASSLGDRDHYGYTF. In DNA form, the CDR3 reads TGTGCCAGCAGCTTAGGTGACAGGGACCACTATGGCTACACCTTC.

This sequence joins TRBV5-1 and TRBJ1-1; 7 nucleotides match TRBD1. The V and J ends lost 8 bases and 2 bases, in that order; junction bases with no gene match: 6. CDR1 and CDR2 from the germline V gene are SGHRS and YFSETQ. The CDR3 loop spans 13 amino acids. CDR3 in DNA: TGCGCCAGTGGGGACAGTTTTAACACTGAAGCTTTCTTT. Protein sequence: CASGDSFNTEAFF.

This clone was found once. Within the sample, other DNA sequences also encode this same CDR3. The CDR3 nucleotides are TGTGCCAGCAGCATCACAGGACCTAGCGGGGGAAGCTCCTACGAGCAGTACTTC. It is translated as CASSITGPSGGSSYEQYF. J is TRBJ2-7 and V is TRBV11-3, with TRBD2 identical over 10 bases. After removal of 5 bases from V and 0 bases from J, the junction contained 13 bases not matched to a gene. CDR3 length equals 18 residues. CDR1 and CDR2 from the germline V gene are SGHNT and YENEEA. Full variable domain (rest looked up from reference TRBV11-3 and TRBJ2-7): EAGVVQSPRYKIIEKKQPVAFWCNPISGHNTLYWYLQNLGQGPELLIRYENEEAVDDSQLPKDRFSAERLKGVDSTLKIQPAELGDSAVYLCASSITGPSGGSSYEQYFGPGTRLTVT.

CDR3 sequence (DNA): TGCGCCAGCAGCCAGACTAGCGGGAGCTCCTACGAGCAGTACTTC. This gives the protein CASSQTSGSSYEQYF. The J gene is TRBJ2-5, the V gene TRBV4-3; 12 bases match TRBD2. The J call may not be correct, given that the DNA end is closer to TRBJ2-7. Per the germline V gene, CDR1 is LGHNA and CDR2 is YSLEER. This CDR3 is 15 amino acids long.

The chain is built from TRBV27 and TRBJ1-5, with D uncertain. This CDR3 spans 13 amino acids. Trimming took 6 bases from V and 6 from J, leaving 12 bases between them. CDR1 and CDR2 (germline): MNHEY, SMNVEV (reference sequence). The CDR3 nucleotides are TGTGCCAGCAGCCCAAATCGGGGTCAGCCCCAGCATTTT. It translates to CASSPNRGQPQHF.

The chain is built from TRBV27 and TRBJ2-1, with D hard to call. V shed 5 bases and J shed 9 bases, with 8 bases lying between them. Germline V lookup: CDR1 MNHEY, CDR2 SMNVEV (reference sequence). The length of the CDR3 is 11 residues. The CDR3 DNA is TGTGCCAGCAGTGATCTATTTGAGCAGTTCTTC. It encodes CASSDLFEQFF.

The J gene is TRBJ1-3, the V gene TRBV18; D is ambiguous. The CDR3 is made up of 17 amino acids. Germline V CDR1 and CDR2: KGHSH, LQKENI. V was pared by 1 base and J by 0 bases, with 13 bases between. The CDR3 nucleotides are TGTGCCAGCTCACCACTTTCGAGCGGTACCTCTGGAAACACCATATATTTT. It encodes CASSPLSSGTSGNTIYF. Full variable domain (remainder filled in from reference TRBV18 and TRBJ1-3): NAGVMQNPRHLVRRRGQEARLRCSPMKGHSHVYWYRQLPEEGLKFMVYLQKENIIDESGMPKERFSAEFPKEGPSILRIQQVVRGDSAAYFCASSPLSSGTSGNTIYFGEGSWLTVV.

This rearrangement joins TRBV5-8 to TRBJ2-1; TRBD2 matches 7 bases. The trim removed 0 bases at V and 8 bases at J, leaving 5 bases unmatched. This CDR3 has 14 amino acids. Germline V gene lookup returns CDR1 SGHTS and CDR2 YDEGEE. The CDR3 DNA reads TGTGCCAGCAGCTTGGGACTAGCTTCCCATGAGCAGTTCTTC. Encoded protein: CASSLGLASHEQFF.

The chain recombines TRBV5-6 with TRBJ2-1; TRBD2 aligns across 11 bases. V lost 4 bases and J lost 12; bases outside the gene matches: 3. Germline CDR1 SGHDT, CDR2 YYEEEE. The CDR3 covers 12 residues. CDR3 sequence: CASSTGLAGQFF. DNA of the CDR3: TGTGCCAGCAGCACCGGACTAGCGGGGCAGTTCTTC.

V is TRBV7-8 and J is TRBJ2-3; D might be TRBD2 (5 bases). The CDR3 extends over 15 amino acids. The germline V gene has CDR1 SGHVS and CDR2 FQNEAQ. Trimming left V 1 base short and J 3 bases short, with 11 bases between. CDR3 bases: TGTGCCAGCAGCTTAGATGGGAGCAGGACAGATACGCAGTATTTT. Translating it yields CASSLDGSRTDTQYF. Drawing the rest from reference TRBV7-8 and TRBJ2-3, the complete variable domain is GAGVSQSPRYKVAKRGQDVALRCDPISGHVSLFWYQQALGQGPEFLTYFQNEAQLDKSGLPSDRFFAERPEGSVSTLKIQRTQQEDSAVYLCASSLDGSRTDTQYFGPGTRLTVL.

This chain uses TRBV27 with TRBJ2-6, with a weak D call TRBD2 (5 bases). V was pared by 5 bases and J by 5 bases, with 10 bases between. Germline-derived CDR1 and CDR2 are MNHEY and SMNVEV (reference sequence). The length of the CDR3 is 14 residues. The CDR3 coding sequence is TGTGCCAGCAGTATGAGGGAGTGGGCCAACGTCCTGACTTTC. Translation gives CASSMREWANVLTF.

V usage is TRBV19 and J usage is TRBJ2-3; 10 bases are shared with TRBD2. Germline V lookup: CDR1 LNHDA, CDR2 SQIVND (reference sequence). After removal of 0 bases from V and 2 bases from J, the junction contained 2 bases not matched to a gene. The CDR3 length is 16 residues. The CDR3 region is CASSIDGLAATDTQYF. DNA for the CDR3: TGTGCCAGTAGTATAGACGGACTAGCGGCCACAGATACGCAGTATTTT. The full variable domain, its missing parts supplied by reference TRBV19 and TRBJ2-3, is DGGITQSPKYLFRKEGQNVTLSCEQNLNHDAMYWYRQDPGQGLRLIYYSQIVNDFQKGDIAEGYSVSREKKESFPLTVTSAQKNPTAFYLCASSIDGLAATDTQYFGPGTRLTVL.

This clone was seen only a few times. Here the CDR3 reads CASSQERRGGWGYTF. DNA of the CDR3: TGTGCCAGCAGCCAAGAACGACGGGGAGGTTGGGGCTACACCTTC. The gene calls are TRBV4-2 and TRBJ1-2; D is unresolved. The CDR3 covers 15 residues. V was cut by 0 bases and J by 8 bases, with 16 bases left in between. Germline V gene lookup returns CDR1 LGHNA and CDR2 YNFKEQ.

The chain joins TRBV27 to TRBJ1-1; D is uncertain. Deletions cut 3 bases from V and 11 bases from J, with 19 bases between. Germline-derived CDR1 and CDR2 are MNHEY and SMNVEV (reference sequence). The CDR3 has 14 amino acids. Written as DNA, the CDR3 is TGTGCCAGCAGTTTCCAAACGGCGGGTCGGCCGGCTTTCTTT. This sequence encodes CASSFQTAGRPAFF.

This chain uses TRBV6-5 with TRBJ2-3; weak D call: TRBD2 (5 bases). Germline assignment: CDR1 MNHEY and CDR2 SVGAGI. The length of the CDR3 is 16 residues. V was clipped by 3 bases and J by 2 bases, with 15 bases between them. CDR3 nucleotide sequence: TGTGCCAGCAGTTATTCGGCGGGCCTAACCACAGATACGCAGTATTTT. Protein sequence: CASSYSAGLTTDTQYF.